These 2 T cell receptor beta chains came from one sample sequenced in a study of Graves' ophthalmopathy and Graves' hyperthyroidism. RNA transcripts yielded amplified TCR beta CDR3 regions. First-round RT-PCR with HTBI primers preceded a second-round multiplex PCR. TCRdb fed the multiplex PCR reads into MiXCR, producing one record per CDR3 protein. This sample has some 360,000 distinct CDR3 sequences, with roughly 17% found just once. The material sequenced was peripheral blood. The receptors were gathered from an adult woman with stable Graves' hyperthyroidism.

This clonotype was seen many times. The chain carries TRBV7-9 and TRBJ2-7; no clear D. The ends were cut back, 7 bases at V and 2 bases at J, with 12 bases in the middle. Germline V gene sequence: CDR1 SEHNR, CDR2 FQNEAQ (reference sequence). The CDR3 is 13 residues long. The CDR3 spells CASTQVYPYEQYF. The DNA of the CDR3 is TGTGCCAGCACCCAAGTCTATCCCTACGAGCAGTACTTC.

This chain uses TRBV24-1 with TRBJ2-2; D may be TRBD1 or TRBD2 (5 bases each). Deletions cut 4 bases from V and 3 bases from J, with 11 bases between. CDR3 length equals 15 residues. The germline gives CDR1 KGHDR, CDR2 SFDVKD. DNA for the CDR3: TGTGCCACCAGTGAGTCGGGGACGGACACCGGGGAGCTGTTTTTT. Its protein is CATSESGTDTGELFF.